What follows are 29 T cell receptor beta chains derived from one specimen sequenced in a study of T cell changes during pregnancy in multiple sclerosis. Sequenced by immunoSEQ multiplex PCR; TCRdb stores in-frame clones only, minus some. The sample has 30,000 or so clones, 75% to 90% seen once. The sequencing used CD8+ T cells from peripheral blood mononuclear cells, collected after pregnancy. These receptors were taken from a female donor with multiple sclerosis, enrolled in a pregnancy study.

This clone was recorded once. CDR3 in amino acids: CASSLKIEDIQYF. CDR3 in DNA: TGTGCCAGCAGTCTAAAGATAGAGGACATTCAGTACTTC. The rearrangement uses TRBV6-6 and TRBJ2-4; D unclear. Germline CDR1 MNHNY, CDR2 SVGAGI (reference sequence). The CDR3 loop spans 13 amino acids. V was clipped by 5 bases and J by 8 bases, with 13 bases between them.

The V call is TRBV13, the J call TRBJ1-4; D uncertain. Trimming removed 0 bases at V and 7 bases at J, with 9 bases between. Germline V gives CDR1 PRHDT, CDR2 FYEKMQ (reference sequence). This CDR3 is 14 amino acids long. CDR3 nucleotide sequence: TGTGCCAGCAGCTTAGGTGGTTGGAGTGAAAAACTGTTTTTT. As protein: CASSLGGWSEKLFF.

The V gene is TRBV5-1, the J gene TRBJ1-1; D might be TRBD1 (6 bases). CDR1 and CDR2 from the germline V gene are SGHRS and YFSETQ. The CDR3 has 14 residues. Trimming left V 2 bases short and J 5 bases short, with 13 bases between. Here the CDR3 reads CASSFQGKGTEAFF. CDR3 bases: TGCGCCAGCAGCTTCCAGGGGAAAGGAACTGAAGCTTTCTTT.

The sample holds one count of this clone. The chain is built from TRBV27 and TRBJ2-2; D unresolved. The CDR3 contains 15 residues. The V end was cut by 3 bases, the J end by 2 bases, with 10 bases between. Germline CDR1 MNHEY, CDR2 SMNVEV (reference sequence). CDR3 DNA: TGTGCCAGCAGTTTTGACTTCCCTAACACCGGGGAGCTGTTTTTT. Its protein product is CASSFDFPNTGELFF.

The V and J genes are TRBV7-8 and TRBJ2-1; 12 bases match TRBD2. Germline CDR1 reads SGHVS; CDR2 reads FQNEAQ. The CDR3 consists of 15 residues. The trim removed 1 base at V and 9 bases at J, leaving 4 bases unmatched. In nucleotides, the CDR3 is TGTGCCAGCAGCTTAGGACTAGCGGGAGAGGGTGAGCAGTTCTTC. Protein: CASSLGLAGEGEQFF.

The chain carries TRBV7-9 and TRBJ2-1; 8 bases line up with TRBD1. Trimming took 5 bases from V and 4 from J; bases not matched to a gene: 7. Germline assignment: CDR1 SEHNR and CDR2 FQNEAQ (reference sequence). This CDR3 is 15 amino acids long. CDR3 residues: CASSPAGGLYNEQFF. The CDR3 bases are TGTGCCAGCAGCCCGGCAGGGGGCCTTTACAATGAGCAGTTCTTC. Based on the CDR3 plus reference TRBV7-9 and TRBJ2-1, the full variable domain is DTGVSQNPRHKITKRGQNVTFRCDPISEHNRLYWYRQTLGQGPEFLTYFQNEAQLEKSRLLSDRFSAERPKGSFSTLEIQRTEQGDSAMYLCASSPAGGLYNEQFFGPGTRLTVL.

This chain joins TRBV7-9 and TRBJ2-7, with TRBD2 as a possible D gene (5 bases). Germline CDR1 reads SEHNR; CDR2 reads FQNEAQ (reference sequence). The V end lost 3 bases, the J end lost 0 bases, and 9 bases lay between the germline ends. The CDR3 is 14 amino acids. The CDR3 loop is CASSFSGNSYEQYF. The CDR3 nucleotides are TGTGCCAGCAGCTTCTCCGGGAACTCCTACGAGCAGTACTTC.

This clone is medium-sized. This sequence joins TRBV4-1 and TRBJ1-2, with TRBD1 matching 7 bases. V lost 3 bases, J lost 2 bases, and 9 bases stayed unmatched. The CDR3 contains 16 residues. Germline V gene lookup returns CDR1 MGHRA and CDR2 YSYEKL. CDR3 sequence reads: CASSQRQGDMNYGYTF. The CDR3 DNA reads TGCGCCAGCAGCCAGAGACAGGGTGATATGAACTATGGCTACACCTTC.

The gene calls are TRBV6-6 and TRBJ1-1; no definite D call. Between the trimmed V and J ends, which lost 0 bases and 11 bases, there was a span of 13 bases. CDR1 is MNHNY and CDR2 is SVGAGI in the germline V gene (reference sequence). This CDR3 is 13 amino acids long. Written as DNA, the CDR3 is TGTGCCAGCAGTTACTCGATGGGAGATCGCGCTTTCTTT. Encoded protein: CASSYSMGDRAFF.

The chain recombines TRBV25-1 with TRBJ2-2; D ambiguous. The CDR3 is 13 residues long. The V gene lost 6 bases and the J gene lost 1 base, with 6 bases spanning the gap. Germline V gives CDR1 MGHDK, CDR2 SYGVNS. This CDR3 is CASRLLNTGELFF. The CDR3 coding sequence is TGTGCCAGCAGGCTACTGAACACCGGGGAGCTGTTTTTT.

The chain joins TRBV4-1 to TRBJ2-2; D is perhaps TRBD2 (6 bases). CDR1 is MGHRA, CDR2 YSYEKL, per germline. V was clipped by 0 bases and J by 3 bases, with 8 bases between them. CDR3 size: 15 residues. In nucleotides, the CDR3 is TGCGCCAGCAGCCAAGATTGGAGGGACACCGGGGAGCTGTTTTTT. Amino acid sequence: CASSQDWRDTGELFF.

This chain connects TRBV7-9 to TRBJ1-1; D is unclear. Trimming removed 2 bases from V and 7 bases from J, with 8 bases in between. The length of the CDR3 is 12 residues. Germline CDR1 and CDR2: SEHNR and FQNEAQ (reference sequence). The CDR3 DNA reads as TGTGCCAGCAGCTTACTTCAGGATGAAGCTTTCTTT. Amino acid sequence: CASSLLQDEAFF.

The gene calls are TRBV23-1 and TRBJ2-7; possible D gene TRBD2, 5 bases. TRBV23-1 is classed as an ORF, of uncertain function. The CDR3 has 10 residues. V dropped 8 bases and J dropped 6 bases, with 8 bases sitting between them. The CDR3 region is CASLRGEQYF. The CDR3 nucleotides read TGCGCCAGCCTTCGGGGCGAGCAGTACTTC.

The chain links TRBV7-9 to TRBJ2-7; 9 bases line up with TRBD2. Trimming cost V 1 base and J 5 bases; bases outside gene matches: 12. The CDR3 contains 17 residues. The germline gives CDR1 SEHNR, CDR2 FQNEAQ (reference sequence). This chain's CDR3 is CASSLGNRVAGDHEQYF. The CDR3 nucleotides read TGTGCCAGCAGCTTAGGGAATAGGGTAGCGGGAGACCACGAGCAGTACTTC.

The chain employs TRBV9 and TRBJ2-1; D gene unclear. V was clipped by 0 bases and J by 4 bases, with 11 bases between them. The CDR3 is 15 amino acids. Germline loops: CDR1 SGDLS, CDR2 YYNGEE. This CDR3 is CASSVEAALYNEQFF. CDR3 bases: TGTGCCAGCAGCGTAGAGGCGGCACTGTACAATGAGCAGTTCTTC. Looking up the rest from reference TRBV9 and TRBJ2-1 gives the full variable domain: DSGVTQTPKHLITATGQRVTLRCSPRSGDLSVYWYQQSLDQGLQFLIQYYNGEERAKGNILERFSAQQFPDLHSELNLSSLELGDSALYFCASSVEAALYNEQFFGPGTRLTVL.

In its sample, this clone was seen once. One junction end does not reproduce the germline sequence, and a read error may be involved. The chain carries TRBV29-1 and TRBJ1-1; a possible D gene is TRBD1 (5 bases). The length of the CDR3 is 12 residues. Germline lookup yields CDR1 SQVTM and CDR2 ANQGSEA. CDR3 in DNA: TGCAGCGTCGAAGTCCAGGGCACTGAAGCTTTCTTT. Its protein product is CSVEVQGTEAFF.

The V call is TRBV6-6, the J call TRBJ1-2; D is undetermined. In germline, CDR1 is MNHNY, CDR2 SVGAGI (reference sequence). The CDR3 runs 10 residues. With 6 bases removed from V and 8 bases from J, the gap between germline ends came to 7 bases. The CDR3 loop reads CASREGGYTF. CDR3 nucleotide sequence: TGTGCCAGCAGGGAGGGCGGCTACACCTTC.

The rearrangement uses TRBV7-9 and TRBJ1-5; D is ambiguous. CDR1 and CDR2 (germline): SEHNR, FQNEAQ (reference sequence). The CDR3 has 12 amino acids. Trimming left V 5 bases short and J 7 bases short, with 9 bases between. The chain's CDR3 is CASSAEHQPQHF. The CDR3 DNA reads TGTGCCAGCAGCGCAGAACACCAGCCCCAGCATTTT.

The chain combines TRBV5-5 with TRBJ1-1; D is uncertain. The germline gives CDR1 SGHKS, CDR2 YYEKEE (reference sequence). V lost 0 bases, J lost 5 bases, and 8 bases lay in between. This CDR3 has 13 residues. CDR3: CASSLVTETEAFF. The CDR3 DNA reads TGTGCCAGCAGCTTGGTCACGGAGACTGAAGCTTTCTTT.

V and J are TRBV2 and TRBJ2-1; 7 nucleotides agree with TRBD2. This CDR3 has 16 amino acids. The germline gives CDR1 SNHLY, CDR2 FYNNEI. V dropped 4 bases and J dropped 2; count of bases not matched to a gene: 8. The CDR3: CASSGGGRHAYNEQFF. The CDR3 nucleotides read TGTGCCAGCAGTGGAGGCGGGAGACATGCCTACAATGAGCAGTTCTTC. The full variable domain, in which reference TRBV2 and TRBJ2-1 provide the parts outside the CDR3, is EPEVTQTPSHQVTQMGQEVILRCVPISNHLYFYWYRQILGQKVEFLVSFYNNEISEKSEIFDDQFSVERPDGSNFTLKIRSTKLEDSAMYFCASSGGGRHAYNEQFFGPGTRLTVL.

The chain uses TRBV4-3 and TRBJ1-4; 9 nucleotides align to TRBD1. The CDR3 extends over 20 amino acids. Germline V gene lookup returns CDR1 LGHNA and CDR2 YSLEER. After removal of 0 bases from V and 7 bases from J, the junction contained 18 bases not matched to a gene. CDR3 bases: TGCGCCAGCAGCCAAGATGGAAGACCGGGACAGGGACCCTTGGGTGAAAAACTGTTTTTT. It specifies CASSQDGRPGQGPLGEKLFF.

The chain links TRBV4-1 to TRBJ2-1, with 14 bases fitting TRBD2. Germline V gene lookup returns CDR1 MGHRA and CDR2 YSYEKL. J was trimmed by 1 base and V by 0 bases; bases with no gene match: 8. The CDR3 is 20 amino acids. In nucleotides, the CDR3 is TGCGCCAGCAGCCAAGATATTTGGACTAGCGGGAGGAAGTCCTACAATGAGCAGTTCTTC. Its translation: CASSQDIWTSGRKSYNEQFF.

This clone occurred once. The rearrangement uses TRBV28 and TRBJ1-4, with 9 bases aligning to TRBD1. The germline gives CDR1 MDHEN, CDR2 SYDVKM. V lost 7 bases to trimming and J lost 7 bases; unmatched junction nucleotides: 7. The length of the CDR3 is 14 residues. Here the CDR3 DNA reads TGTGCCAGCAATCCCGGGACAGGGTTTGAAAAACTGTTTTTT. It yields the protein CASNPGTGFEKLFF.

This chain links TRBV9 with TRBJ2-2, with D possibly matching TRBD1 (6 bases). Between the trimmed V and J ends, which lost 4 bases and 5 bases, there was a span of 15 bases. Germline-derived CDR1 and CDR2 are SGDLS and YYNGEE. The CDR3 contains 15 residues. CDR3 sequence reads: CASSRWTDATGELFF. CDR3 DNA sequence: TGTGCCAGCAGCAGATGGACAGATGCAACCGGGGAGCTGTTTTTT.

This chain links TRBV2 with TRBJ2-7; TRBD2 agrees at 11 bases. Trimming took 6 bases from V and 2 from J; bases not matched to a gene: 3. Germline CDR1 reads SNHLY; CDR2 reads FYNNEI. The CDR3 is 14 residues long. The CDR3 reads CASRTTSGTYEQYF. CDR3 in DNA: TGTGCCAGCAGAACGACTAGCGGGACCTACGAGCAGTACTTC.

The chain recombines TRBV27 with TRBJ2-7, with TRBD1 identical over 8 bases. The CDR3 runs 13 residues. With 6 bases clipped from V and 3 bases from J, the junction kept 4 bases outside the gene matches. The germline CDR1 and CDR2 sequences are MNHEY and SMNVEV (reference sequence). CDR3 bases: TGTGCCAGCAGCAAACAGGGGGGCTACGAGCAGTACTTC. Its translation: CASSKQGGYEQYF.

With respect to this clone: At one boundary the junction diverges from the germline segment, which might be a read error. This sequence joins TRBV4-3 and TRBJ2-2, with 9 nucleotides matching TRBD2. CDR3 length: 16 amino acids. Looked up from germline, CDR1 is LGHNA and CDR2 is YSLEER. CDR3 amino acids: CASSQGAGGTTGELFF. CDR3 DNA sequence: TGCGCCAGCAGTCAAGGGGCGGGGGGGACAACCGGGGAGCTGTTTTTT.

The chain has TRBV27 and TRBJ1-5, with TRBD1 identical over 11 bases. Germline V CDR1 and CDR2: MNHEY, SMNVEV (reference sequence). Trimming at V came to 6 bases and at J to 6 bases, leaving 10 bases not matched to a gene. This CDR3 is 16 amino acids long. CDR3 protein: CASSPSGQGALQPQHF. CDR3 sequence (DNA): TGTGCCAGCAGCCCCTCCGGACAGGGGGCACTTCAGCCCCAGCATTTT.

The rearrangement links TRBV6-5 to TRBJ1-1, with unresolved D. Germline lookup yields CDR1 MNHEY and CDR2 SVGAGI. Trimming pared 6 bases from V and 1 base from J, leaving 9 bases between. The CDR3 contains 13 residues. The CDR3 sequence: CASSLHWNTEAFF. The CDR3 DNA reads TGTGCCAGCAGCCTCCACTGGAACACTGAAGCTTTCTTT.